A single sample is the source of the 29 T cell receptor beta chains below, sequenced in a study of T-cell reconstitution after alpha-beta-depleted transplantation in children. Preparation of the TCRbeta library used unique molecular identifiers. TCRdb re-called the PCR reads with MiXCR, one entry per CDR3 protein. The sample consists of 350,000 to 400,000 distinct CDR3 sequences, 13% of them appearing once. The starting material was PBMCs, obtained from the stem cell graft. These receptors all come from a human donor who donated a stem cell graft to a child with Fanconi anemia.

The genes are TRBV3-1 and TRBJ2-7; D unclear. V lost 2 bases, J lost 6 bases, and 11 bases lay in between. The CDR3 is 13 residues long. The germline V gene encodes CDR1 LGHDT and CDR2 YNNKEL (reference sequence). CDR3 sequence: CASSQNRLGEQYF. The CDR3 bases are TGTGCCAGCAGCCAAAACAGACTCGGCGAGCAGTACTTC.

This clonotype has just a few counts. The chain has TRBV6-5 and TRBJ1-2; tentatively, D is TRBD1 (6 bases). CDR1 MNHEY and CDR2 SVGAGI come from the germline V gene. The V end lost 6 bases, the J end lost 4 bases, and 12 bases lay between the germline ends. The CDR3 covers 13 residues. The CDR3 sequence: CASSMEGGYGYTF. The CDR3 nucleotides read TGTGCCAGCAGCATGGAGGGGGGCTATGGCTACACCTTC.

This clonotype came up a few times. The V and J genes are TRBV12-3 or TRBV12-4 and TRBJ2-1; 9 nucleotides align to TRBD2. This CDR3 spans 14 amino acids. V shed 2 bases, J shed 15 bases, and the junction held 11 bases outside the gene matches. The CDR3 loop reads CASSLIAGGRIGFF. In DNA form, the CDR3 reads TGTGCCAGCAGTTTAATCGCGGGGGGGCGAATTGGGTTCTTC.

The rearrangement links TRBV18 to TRBJ1-1; D is ambiguous. The CDR3 is made up of 12 amino acids. The germline gives CDR1 KGHSH, CDR2 LQKENI. The V gene lost 5 bases and the J gene lost 4 bases, with 8 bases spanning the gap. CDR3 nucleotides: TGTGCCAGCTCAGGGGATCGCACTGAAGCTTTCTTT. As protein: CASSGDRTEAFF.

This CDR3 is CASSLATGGANEQFF. The CDR3 region has the DNA TGCGCCAGCAGCCTGGCTACAGGAGGGGCCAATGAGCAGTTCTTC. The gene calls are TRBV5-1 and TRBJ2-1; the D gene is possibly TRBD2 (6 bases). Germline values: CDR1 SGHRS, CDR2 YFSETQ. The CDR3 has 15 residues. The V and J ends lost 4 bases and 6 bases respectively, with 17 bases between them.

This clonotype has a handful of counts. The gene calls are TRBV27 and TRBJ2-7; no firm D call. V was clipped by 5 bases and J by 2 bases, with 13 bases between them. Looked up from germline, CDR1 is MNHEY and CDR2 is SMNVEV (reference sequence). CDR3 size: 14 residues. CDR3 DNA sequence: TGTGCCAGCAGTCCCCTGGCCGCGACCTACGAGCAGTACTTC. This translates into CASSPLAATYEQYF.

The J gene is TRBJ2-2, the V gene TRBV5-1; 7 bases match TRBD2. The junction had 6 bases not matched to a gene; V was cut back by 0 bases and J by 7 bases. This CDR3 contains 15 residues. The germline CDR1 and CDR2 sequences are SGHRS and YFSETQ. In DNA, the CDR3 is TGCGCCAGCAGCTTGGCCACGGCGGGGGACGGGGAGCTGTTTTTT. This translates into CASSLATAGDGELFF.

This clonotype has ten or more counts. The rearrangement uses TRBV4-3 and TRBJ2-2; D is perhaps TRBD1 or TRBD2 (5 bases each). CDR1 and CDR2 (germline): LGHNA, YSLEER. This CDR3 spans 16 amino acids. Deletions cut 4 bases from V and 8 bases from J, with 20 bases between. In DNA, the CDR3 is TGCGCCAGCAGCCGCGGTACCGGGACCTCAAAGGGGGAGCTGTTTTTT. It encodes CASSRGTGTSKGELFF.

This chain joins TRBV11-1 and TRBJ2-6, with 7 bases that match TRBD1. CDR1 SGHAT and CDR2 FQDESV come from the germline V gene (reference sequence). The CDR3 consists of 18 residues. V dropped 6 bases and J dropped 0; count of bases not matched to a gene: 11. The CDR3 reads CASRPPGTAPSGANVLTF. CDR3 nucleotide sequence: TGTGCCAGCAGACCCCCCGGGACAGCCCCCTCTGGGGCCAACGTCCTGACTTTC.

This clonotype came up a few times. This sequence joins TRBV3-1 and TRBJ1-1; D is undetermined. Germline CDR1 LGHDT, CDR2 YNNKEL (reference sequence). The CDR3 contains 14 residues. Trimming cost V 1 base and J 7 bases, with 13 bases left between them. The CDR3: CASSQGVMVGEAFF. The CDR3 DNA is TGTGCCAGCAGCCAAGGGGTTATGGTGGGTGAAGCTTTCTTT.

This clonotype occurred a few times. The rearrangement links TRBV3-1 to TRBJ2-3; the D gene is possibly TRBD2 (6 bases). V was pared by 1 base and J by 2 bases, with 13 bases between. CDR1 is LGHDT, CDR2 YNNKEL, per germline (reference sequence). The length of the CDR3 is 16 residues. The CDR3 reads CASSQVAGGPTDTQYF. In nucleotides, the CDR3 is TGTGCCAGCAGCCAAGTAGCCGGGGGACCCACAGATACGCAGTATTTT.

This rearrangement joins TRBV6-6 to TRBJ1-5; D may be TRBD1 (6 bases). Germline CDR1 and CDR2: MNHNY and SVGAGI (reference sequence). V lost 11 bases and J 5 bases, leaving 16 bases between the germline ends. CDR3 length: 13 amino acids. In DNA form, the CDR3 reads TGTGCCTGTGCAGGGGAAAGGTATCAGCCCCAGCATTTT. It translates to CACAGERYQPQHF.

The chain is built from TRBV2 and TRBJ2-7; unclear D gene. CDR3 size: 12 residues. The germline CDR1 and CDR2 sequences are SNHLY and FYNNEI. V lost 4 bases, J lost 7 bases, and 11 bases lay in between. The CDR3 loop reads CASSASWLEQYF. For the CDR3, the DNA is TGTGCCAGCAGTGCGTCGTGGTTGGAGCAGTACTTC.

This clonotype was detected a few times. DNA for the CDR3: TGTGCCAGCAGTGAAAGCGGGGGCTACAATGAGCAGTTCTTC. Translated, it gives CASSESGGYNEQFF. The chain couples TRBV6-1 to TRBJ2-1; 8 nucleotides line up with TRBD2. From germline, CDR1 is MNHNS and CDR2 SASEGT. CDR3 length: 14 amino acids. Trimming cost V 2 bases and J 3 bases; bases outside gene matches: 0.

The chain uses TRBV4-3 and TRBJ1-2; 9 nucleotides align to TRBD1. This CDR3 spans 16 amino acids. Germline V gives CDR1 LGHNA, CDR2 YSLEER. Losses at the gene ends were 0 bases for V and 8 bases for J; bases not matched to a gene: 10. CDR3 in DNA: TGCGCCAGCAGCCAAGATCTAGGACAGGGGCGGGAAGGCTACACCTTC. This codes for CASSQDLGQGREGYTF.

V and J are TRBV28 and TRBJ1-5, with 8 bases fitting TRBD1. Germline CDR1 is MDHEN and CDR2 is SYDVKM. With V trimmed by 0 bases and J by 6 bases, 7 bases remained unmatched. CDR3 size: 16 residues. CDR3 in DNA: TGTGCCAGCAGTTTATGGGGCCAGGGGGCGGTTCAGCCCCAGCATTTT. This translates into CASSLWGQGAVQPQHF.

The chain couples TRBV5-1 to TRBJ2-6; D remains unclear. The CDR3 extends over 16 amino acids. V lost 0 bases to trimming and J lost 2 bases, with 9 bases between them. Per the germline V gene, CDR1 is SGHRS and CDR2 is YFSETQ. CDR3 sequence reads: CASSLGPDPGANVLTF. The CDR3 nucleotides are TGCGCCAGCAGCTTGGGTCCGGATCCTGGGGCCAACGTCCTGACTTTC. Full variable domain (remainder filled in from reference TRBV5-1 and TRBJ2-6): KAGVTQTPRYLIKTRGQQVTLSCSPISGHRSVSWYQQTPGQGLQFLFEYFSETQRNKGNFPGRFSGRQFSNSRSEMNVSTLELGDSALYLCASSLGPDPGANVLTFGAGSRLTVL.

The gene calls are TRBV7-8 and TRBJ2-5; possible D gene TRBD2, 7 bases. V was pared by 5 bases and J by 2 bases, with 15 bases between. The CDR3 is made up of 15 amino acids. Germline V lookup: CDR1 SGHVS, CDR2 FQNEAQ. CDR3 amino acids: CASSRLGGLQETQYF. Here the CDR3 DNA reads TGTGCCAGCAGCCGTCTAGGGGGACTACAAGAGACCCAGTACTTC.

This clonotype occurred a few times. Here the CDR3 DNA reads TGTGCCAGCAGCCACACAGGGGGTCGCTCTTATGGCTACACCTTC. Encoded protein: CASSHTGGRSYGYTF. The chain carries TRBV4-2 and TRBJ1-2, with 8 bases fitting TRBD1. This CDR3 region has 15 residues. The V gene end was trimmed by 3 bases and the J gene end by 5 bases; junction bases not matched to a gene: 8. In germline, CDR1 is LGHNA, CDR2 YNFKEQ.

The sample holds a few counts of this clonotype. The chain has TRBV12-3 or TRBV12-4 and TRBJ2-1; D may be TRBD1 or TRBD2 (5 bases each). With 3 bases removed from V and 4 bases from J, the gap between germline ends came to 13 bases. This CDR3 spans 15 amino acids. The CDR3 spells CASSFWGSAYNEQFF. The CDR3 bases are TGTGCCAGCAGTTTTTGGGGGTCCGCTTACAATGAGCAGTTCTTC.

The sample holds a few counts of this clonotype. The rearrangement joins TRBV7-9 to TRBJ1-1; D is perhaps TRBD1 (5 bases). V gave up 5 bases and J gave up 5 bases, with 18 bases separating them. CDR1 and CDR2 from the germline V gene are SEHNR and FQNEAQ (reference sequence). This CDR3 has 15 amino acids. In nucleotides, the CDR3 is TGTGCCAGCAGCCTGATGGGGGGAGAGAGTACTGAAGCTTTCTTT. This translates into CASSLMGGESTEAFF.

This chain connects TRBV6-2 or TRBV6-3 to TRBJ1-1; D not resolved. Deletions cut 7 bases from V and 5 bases from J, with 14 bases between. The CDR3 is 13 amino acids. Germline values: CDR1 MNHEY, CDR2 SVGEGT. CDR3 coding DNA: TGTGCCAGCACCACGGGGAGAGATACTGAAGCTTTCTTT. Translated: CASTTGRDTEAFF.

This clonotype was counted at least ten times. DNA for the CDR3: TGTGCCAGCAGTCTTCTGGAGGTATCGACAGGTCAATTCTACAATGAGCAGTTCTTC. Translated: CASSLLEVSTGQFYNEQFF. J is TRBJ2-1 and V is TRBV12-3 or TRBV12-4, with a possible D match to TRBD1 (6 bases). The CDR3 runs 19 residues. Deletions cut 5 bases from V and 3 bases from J, with 26 bases between.

V is TRBV4-1 and J is TRBJ2-1; D possibly matches TRBD1 or TRBD2 (5 bases each). Trimming cost V 4 bases and J 9 bases, with 13 bases left between them. Germline CDR1 is MGHRA and CDR2 is YSYEKL. The length of the CDR3 is 13 residues. The CDR3 protein is CASSPGDHGEQFF. CDR3 DNA: TGCGCCAGCAGCCCCGGGGACCACGGTGAGCAGTTCTTC.

This clonotype was observed a few times. J is TRBJ2-5 and V is TRBV5-1; possible D gene TRBD2, 7 bases. This CDR3 contains 16 residues. Germline V gene lookup returns CDR1 SGHRS and CDR2 YFSETQ. Trimming shortened V by 9 bases and J by 2 bases, and 23 bases separated the two germline ends. The CDR3 is CATMRSGGGPQETQYF. CDR3 DNA sequence: TGCGCCACCATGCGTTCCGGCGGGGGCCCTCAAGAGACCCAGTACTTC.

The chain combines TRBV7-6 with TRBJ2-7, with a tentative D call TRBD1 (5 bases). This CDR3 spans 15 amino acids. Trimming removed 5 bases at V and 6 bases at J, with 20 bases between. Looked up from germline, CDR1 is SGHVS and CDR2 is FNYEAQ. CDR3 sequence reads: CASSPAYRVGLEQYF. The DNA for the CDR3 is TGTGCCAGCAGCCCAGCTTACCGAGTGGGGCTCGAGCAGTACTTC.

This clonotype has just a few counts. V usage is TRBV2 and J usage is TRBJ2-1; perhaps TRBD2 as D (5 bases). The V end was cut by 8 bases, the J end by 0 bases, with 11 bases between. This CDR3 comprises 14 residues. Germline V gives CDR1 SNHLY, CDR2 FYNNEI. CDR3 loop: CASGVEGSYNEQFF. The CDR3 DNA is TGTGCCAGCGGAGTCGAGGGCTCCTACAATGAGCAGTTCTTC.

This clonotype has just a few counts. This chain uses TRBV14 with TRBJ1-1; D uncertain. This CDR3 is built from 15 residues. Germline values: CDR1 SGHDN, CDR2 FVKESK. V was shortened by 4 bases and J by 6 bases, with 18 bases between the two germline ends. For the CDR3, the DNA is TGTGCCAGCAGCCCGATCGGGCACCGAGGCCCTGAAGCTTTCTTT. It translates to CASSPIGHRGPEAFF.

The CDR3 here is CASSSRQGNARGYTF. For the CDR3, the DNA is TGTGCCAGCAGTTCGCGACAGGGTAACGCGAGAGGCTACACCTTC. The chain is built from TRBV6-2 or TRBV6-3 and TRBJ1-2, with 7 bases fitting TRBD1. The CDR3 length is 15 residues. With 4 bases clipped from V and 8 bases from J, the junction kept 13 bases outside the gene matches. Germline values: CDR1 MNHEY, CDR2 SVGEGT.